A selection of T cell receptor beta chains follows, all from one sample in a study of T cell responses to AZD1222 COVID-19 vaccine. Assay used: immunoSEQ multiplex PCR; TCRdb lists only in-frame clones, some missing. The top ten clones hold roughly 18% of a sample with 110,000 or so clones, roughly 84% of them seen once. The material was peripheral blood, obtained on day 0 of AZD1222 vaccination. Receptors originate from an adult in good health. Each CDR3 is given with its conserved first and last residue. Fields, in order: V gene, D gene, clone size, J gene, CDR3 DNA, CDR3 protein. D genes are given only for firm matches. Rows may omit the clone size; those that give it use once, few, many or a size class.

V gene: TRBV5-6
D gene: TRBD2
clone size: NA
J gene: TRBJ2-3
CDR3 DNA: TGTGCCAGCAGCTTGTCAGCGGGAGTTGTAGATACGCAGTATTTT
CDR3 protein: CASSLSAGVVDTQYF

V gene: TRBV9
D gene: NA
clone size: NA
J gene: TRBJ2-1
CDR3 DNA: TGTGCCAGCAGCGTTAAGGAGGGGCTGGAGCAGTTCTTC
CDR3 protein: CASSVKEGLEQFF

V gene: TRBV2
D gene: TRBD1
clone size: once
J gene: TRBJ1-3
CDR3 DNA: TGTGCCAGCAGAGATAGGACAGGGACTAATGGAAACACCATATATTTT
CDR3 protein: CASRDRTGTNGNTIYF

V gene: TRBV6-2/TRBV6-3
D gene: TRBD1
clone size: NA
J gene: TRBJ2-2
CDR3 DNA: TGTGCCAGCAGTTACTCAGGGACAGTTGGAAGGGAGCTGTTTTTT
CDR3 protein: CASSYSGTVGRELFF

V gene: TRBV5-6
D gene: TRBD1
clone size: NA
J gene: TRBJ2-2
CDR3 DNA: TGTGCCAGCAGCAAACAGGGGCCCGGGGAGCTGTTTTTT
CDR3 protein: CASSKQGPGELFF

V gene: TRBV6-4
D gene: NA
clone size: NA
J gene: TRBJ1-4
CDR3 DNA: TGTGCCAGCAGTGACTCGATCGGCGGGGGGCAGCGGAGGCGAGGGACTAATGAAAAACTGTTTTTT
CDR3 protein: CASSDSIGGGQRRRGTNEKLFF

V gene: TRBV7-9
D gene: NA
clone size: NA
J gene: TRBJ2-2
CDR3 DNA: TGTGCCAGTACGGCTGAACCCGGGGAGCTGTTTTTT
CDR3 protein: CASTAEPGELFF

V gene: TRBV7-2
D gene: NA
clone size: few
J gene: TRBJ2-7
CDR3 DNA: TGTGCCAGCAGCTTGGCGGGGTCCTCCTACGAGCAGTACTTC
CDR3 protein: CASSLAGSSYEQYF

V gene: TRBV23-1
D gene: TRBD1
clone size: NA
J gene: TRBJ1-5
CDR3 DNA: TGCGCCAGCAGCCCCGACAGGGATGATCAGCCCCAGCATTTT
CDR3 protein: CASSPDRDDQPQHF

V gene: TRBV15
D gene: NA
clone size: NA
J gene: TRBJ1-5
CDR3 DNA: TGTGCCACCAGCAGAGACCCTTACAGGATAGGGAATCAGCCCCAGCATTTT
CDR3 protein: CATSRDPYRIGNQPQHF

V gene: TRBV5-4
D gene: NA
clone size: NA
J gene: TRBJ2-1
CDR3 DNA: TGTGCCAGCAGCTTGGATGGGAACTCCTACAATGAGCAGTTCTTC
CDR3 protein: CASSLDGNSYNEQFF

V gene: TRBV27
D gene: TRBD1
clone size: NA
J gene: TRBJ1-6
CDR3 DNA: TGTGCCAGCAGTCCACCGACAGGGGTTAATTCACCCCTCCACTTT
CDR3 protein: CASSPPTGVNSPLHF

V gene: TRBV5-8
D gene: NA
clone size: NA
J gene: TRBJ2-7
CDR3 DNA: TGTGCCAGCAGCTGGGGTCCGGGGCAGGGATGGTACGAGCAGTACTTC
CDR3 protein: CASSWGPGQGWYEQYF